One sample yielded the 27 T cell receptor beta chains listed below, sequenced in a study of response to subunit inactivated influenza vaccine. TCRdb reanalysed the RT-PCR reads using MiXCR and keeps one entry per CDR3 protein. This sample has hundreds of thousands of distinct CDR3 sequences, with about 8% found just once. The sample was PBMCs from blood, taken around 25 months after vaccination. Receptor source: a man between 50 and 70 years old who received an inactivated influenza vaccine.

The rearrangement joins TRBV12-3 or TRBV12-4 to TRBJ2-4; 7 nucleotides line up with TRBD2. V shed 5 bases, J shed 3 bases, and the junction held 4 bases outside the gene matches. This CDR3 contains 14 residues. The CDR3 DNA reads TGTGCCAGCAGTCTCGGACTAGACAAAAACATTCAGTACTTC. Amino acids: CASSLGLDKNIQYF.

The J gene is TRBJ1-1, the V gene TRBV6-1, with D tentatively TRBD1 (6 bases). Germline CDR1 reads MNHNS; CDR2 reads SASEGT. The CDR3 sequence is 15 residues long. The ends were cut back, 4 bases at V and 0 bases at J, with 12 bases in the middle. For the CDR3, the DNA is TGTGCCAGCAGTGCACGGACAGTCTTGAACACTGAAGCTTTCTTT. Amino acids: CASSARTVLNTEAFF.

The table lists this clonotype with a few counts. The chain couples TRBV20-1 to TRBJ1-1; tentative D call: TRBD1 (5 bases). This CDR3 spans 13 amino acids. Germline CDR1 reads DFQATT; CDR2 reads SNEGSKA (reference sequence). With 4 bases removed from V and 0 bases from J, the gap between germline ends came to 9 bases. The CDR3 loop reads CSANEGLNTEAFF. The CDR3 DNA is TGCAGTGCTAACGAGGGGCTGAACACTGAAGCTTTCTTT.

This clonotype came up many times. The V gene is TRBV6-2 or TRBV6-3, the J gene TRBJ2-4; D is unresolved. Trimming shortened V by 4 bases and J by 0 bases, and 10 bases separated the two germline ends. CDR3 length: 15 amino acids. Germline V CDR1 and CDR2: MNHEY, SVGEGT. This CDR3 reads CASSFGPLAKNIQYF. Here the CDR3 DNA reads TGTGCCAGCAGTTTTGGACCTTTAGCCAAAAACATTCAGTACTTC.

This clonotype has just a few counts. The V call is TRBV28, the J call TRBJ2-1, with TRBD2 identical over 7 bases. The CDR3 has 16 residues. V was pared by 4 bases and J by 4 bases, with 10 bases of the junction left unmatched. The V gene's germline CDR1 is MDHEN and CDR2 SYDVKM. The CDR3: CASSSPGGSGYNEQFF. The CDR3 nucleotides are TGTGCCAGCAGTTCCCCCGGGGGTAGCGGGTACAATGAGCAGTTCTTC.

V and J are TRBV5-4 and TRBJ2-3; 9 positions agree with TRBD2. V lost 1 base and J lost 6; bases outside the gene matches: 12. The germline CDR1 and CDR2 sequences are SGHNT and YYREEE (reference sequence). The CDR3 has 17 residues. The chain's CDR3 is CASSLRRGGGALDTQYF. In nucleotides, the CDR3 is TGTGCCAGCAGCTTGCGTCGCGGCGGGGGGGCCCTTGATACGCAGTATTTT.

CDR3 region: CASSQNRVGTGELFF. CDR3 in DNA: TGTGCCAGCAGCCAGAACAGGGTCGGAACCGGGGAGCTGTTTTTT. This rearrangement joins TRBV14 to TRBJ2-2, with D tentatively TRBD1 (6 bases). Germline CDR1 is SGHDN and CDR2 is FVKESK. V was trimmed by 3 bases and J by 5 bases, leaving 13 bases between them. The CDR3 contains 15 residues.

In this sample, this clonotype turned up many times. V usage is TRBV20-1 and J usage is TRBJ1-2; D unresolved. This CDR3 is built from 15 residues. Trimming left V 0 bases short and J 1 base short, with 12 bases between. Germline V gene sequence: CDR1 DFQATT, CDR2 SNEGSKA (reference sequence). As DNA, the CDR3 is TGCAGTGCTAGAGATCGGTTAGCGTTTAACTATGGCTACACCTTC. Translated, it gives CSARDRLAFNYGYTF.

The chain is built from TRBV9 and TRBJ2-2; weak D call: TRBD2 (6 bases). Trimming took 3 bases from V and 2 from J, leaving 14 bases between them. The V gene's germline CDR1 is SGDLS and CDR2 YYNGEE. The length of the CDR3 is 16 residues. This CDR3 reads CASSGRPGTNTGELFF. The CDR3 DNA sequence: TGTGCCAGCAGCGGACGCCCGGGGACTAACACCGGGGAGCTGTTTTTT.

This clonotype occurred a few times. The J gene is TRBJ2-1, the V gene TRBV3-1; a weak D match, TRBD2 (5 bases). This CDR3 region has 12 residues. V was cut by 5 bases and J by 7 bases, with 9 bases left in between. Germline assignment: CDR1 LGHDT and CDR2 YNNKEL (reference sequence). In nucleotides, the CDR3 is TGTGCCAGCAGCGTCTGGAGGAATGAGCAGTTCTTC. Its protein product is CASSVWRNEQFF.

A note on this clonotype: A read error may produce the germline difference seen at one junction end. The CDR3, as DNA: TGTGCTAGCAGCCCAGGACAGGGAGGACCCACCGGGGAGCTGTTTTTT. The encoded protein is CASSPGQGGPTGELFF. The chain uses TRBV7-7 and TRBJ2-2; TRBD1 agrees at 8 bases. The CDR3 totals 16 residues. The germline CDR1 and CDR2 sequences are SSHAT and FNYEAQ (reference sequence).

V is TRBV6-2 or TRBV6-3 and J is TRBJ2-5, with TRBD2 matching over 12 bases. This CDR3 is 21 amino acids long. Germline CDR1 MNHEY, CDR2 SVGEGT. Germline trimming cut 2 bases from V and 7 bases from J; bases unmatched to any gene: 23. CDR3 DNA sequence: TGTGCCAGCAGTTACGTGATCGACGGTGGGACTAGCGGGCCCTCGAGTGGGACCCAGTACTTC. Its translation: CASSYVIDGGTSGPSSGTQYF.

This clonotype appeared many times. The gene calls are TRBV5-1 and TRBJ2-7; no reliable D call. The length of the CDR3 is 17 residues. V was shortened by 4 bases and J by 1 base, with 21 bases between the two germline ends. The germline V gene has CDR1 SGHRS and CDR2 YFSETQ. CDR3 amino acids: CASSLSESPTTSYEQYF. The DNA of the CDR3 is TGCGCCAGCAGCCTTAGTGAAAGCCCAACGACTTCCTACGAGCAGTACTTC.

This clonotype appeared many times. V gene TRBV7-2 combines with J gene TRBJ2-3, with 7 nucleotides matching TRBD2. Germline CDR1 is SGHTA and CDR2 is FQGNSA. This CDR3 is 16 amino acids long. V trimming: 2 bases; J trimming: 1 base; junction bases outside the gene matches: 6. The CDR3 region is CASSLRRGRGTDTQYF. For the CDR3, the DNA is TGTGCCAGCAGCTTAAGACGGGGGAGGGGCACAGATACGCAGTATTTT.

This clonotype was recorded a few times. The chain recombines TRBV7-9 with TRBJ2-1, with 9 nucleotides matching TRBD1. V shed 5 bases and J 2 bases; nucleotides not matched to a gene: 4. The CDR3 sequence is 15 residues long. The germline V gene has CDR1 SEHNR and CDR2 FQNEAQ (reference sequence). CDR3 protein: CASSNGTGTYNEQFF. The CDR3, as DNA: TGTGCCAGCAGCAACGGGACAGGGACCTACAATGAGCAGTTCTTC.

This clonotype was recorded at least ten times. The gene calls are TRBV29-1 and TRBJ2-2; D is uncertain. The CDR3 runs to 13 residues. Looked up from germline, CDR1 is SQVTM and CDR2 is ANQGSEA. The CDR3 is CGVRARNTGELFF. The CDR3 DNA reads TGCGGGGTTAGGGCCAGGAACACCGGGGAGCTGTTTTTT.

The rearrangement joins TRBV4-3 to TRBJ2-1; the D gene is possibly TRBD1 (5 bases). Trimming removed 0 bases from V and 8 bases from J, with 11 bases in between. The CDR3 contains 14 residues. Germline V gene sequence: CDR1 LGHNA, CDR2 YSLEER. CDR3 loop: CASSQDRVLDEQFF. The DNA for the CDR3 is TGCGCCAGCAGCCAAGACAGGGTCTTGGATGAGCAGTTCTTC.

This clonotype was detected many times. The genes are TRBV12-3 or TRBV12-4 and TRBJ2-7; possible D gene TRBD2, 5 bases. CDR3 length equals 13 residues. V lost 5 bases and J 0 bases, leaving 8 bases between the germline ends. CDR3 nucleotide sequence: TGTGCCAGCAGTATCGGGATCTCCTACGAGCAGTACTTC. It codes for CASSIGISYEQYF.

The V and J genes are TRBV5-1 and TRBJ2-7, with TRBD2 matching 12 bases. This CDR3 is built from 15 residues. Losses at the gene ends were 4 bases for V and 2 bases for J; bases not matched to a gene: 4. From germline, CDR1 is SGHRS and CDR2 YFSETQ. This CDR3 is CASSTLAGGTYEQYF. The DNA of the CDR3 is TGCGCCAGCAGCACCCTAGCGGGAGGGACCTACGAGCAGTACTTC.

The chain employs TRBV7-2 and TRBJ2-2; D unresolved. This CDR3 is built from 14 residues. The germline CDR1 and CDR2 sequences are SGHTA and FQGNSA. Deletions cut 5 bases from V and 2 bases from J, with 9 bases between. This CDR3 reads CASSASPNTGELFF. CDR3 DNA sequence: TGTGCCAGCAGCGCCAGTCCTAACACCGGGGAGCTGTTTTTT.

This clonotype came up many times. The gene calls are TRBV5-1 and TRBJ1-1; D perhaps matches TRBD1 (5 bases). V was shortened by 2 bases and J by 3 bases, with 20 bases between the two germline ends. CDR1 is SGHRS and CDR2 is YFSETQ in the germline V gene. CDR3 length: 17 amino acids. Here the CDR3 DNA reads TGCGCCAGCAGCTTTGGCGGGGCCTATGTATTACACACTGAAGCTTTCTTT. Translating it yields CASSFGGAYVLHTEAFF.

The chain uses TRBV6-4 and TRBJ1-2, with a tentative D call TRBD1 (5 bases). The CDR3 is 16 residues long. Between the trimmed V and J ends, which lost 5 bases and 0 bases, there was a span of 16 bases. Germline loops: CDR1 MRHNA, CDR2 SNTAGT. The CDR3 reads CASSPNDRASNYGYTF. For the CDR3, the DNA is TGTGCCAGCAGTCCCAACGACAGAGCCTCTAACTATGGCTACACCTTC.

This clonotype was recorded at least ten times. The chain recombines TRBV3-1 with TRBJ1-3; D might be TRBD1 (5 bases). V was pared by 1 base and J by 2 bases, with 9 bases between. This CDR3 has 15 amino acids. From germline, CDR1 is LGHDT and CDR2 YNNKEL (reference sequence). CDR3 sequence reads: CASSQGRGAGNTIYF. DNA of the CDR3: TGTGCCAGCAGCCAAGGACGGGGGGCTGGAAACACCATATATTTT.

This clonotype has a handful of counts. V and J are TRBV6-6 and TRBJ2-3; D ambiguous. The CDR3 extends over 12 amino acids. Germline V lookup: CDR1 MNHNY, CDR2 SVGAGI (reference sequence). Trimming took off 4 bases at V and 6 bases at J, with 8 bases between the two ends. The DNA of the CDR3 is TGTGCCAGCAGTTCATCTCGGGATACGCAGTATTTT. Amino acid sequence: CASSSSRDTQYF.

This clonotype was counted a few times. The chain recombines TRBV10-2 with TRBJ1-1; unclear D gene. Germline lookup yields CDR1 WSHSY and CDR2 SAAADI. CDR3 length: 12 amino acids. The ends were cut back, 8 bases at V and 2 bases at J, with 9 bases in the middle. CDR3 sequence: CASFRANTEAFF. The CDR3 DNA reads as TGCGCCAGCTTCCGGGCCAACACTGAAGCTTTCTTT.

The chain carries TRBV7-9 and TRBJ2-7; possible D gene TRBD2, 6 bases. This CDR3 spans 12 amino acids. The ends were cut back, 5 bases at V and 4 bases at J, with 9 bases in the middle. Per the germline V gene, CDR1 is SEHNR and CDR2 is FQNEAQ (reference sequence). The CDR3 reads CASSRRVYEQYF. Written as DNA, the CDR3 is TGTGCCAGCAGCCGGAGGGTTTACGAGCAGTACTTC.

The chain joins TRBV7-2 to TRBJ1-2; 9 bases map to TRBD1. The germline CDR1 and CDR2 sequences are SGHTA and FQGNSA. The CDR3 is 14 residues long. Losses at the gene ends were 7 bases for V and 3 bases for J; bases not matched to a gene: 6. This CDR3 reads CASINDRGYYGYTF. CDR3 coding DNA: TGTGCCAGCATCAATGACAGGGGGTACTATGGCTACACCTTC.